This is a list of T cell receptor beta chains from one sample in a study of identical twins. One entry per CDR3 protein results from TCRdb running MiXCR on the 5' RACE reads. Of 1.5 million to 2 million distinct CDR3 sequences in the sample, under 35% are singletons; the top ten hold 0.27%. Sequencing was done on a sample of cord blood. These receptors were collected from a newborn girl in good health. CDR3s include the opening cysteine and the closing phenylalanine or tryptophan. A D gene is named only where the DNA matches it firmly. Not every row has a clone size; where given, it reads once, few, many or a size class.

cdr3_length	clone_size	v_call	d_call	j_call	cdr3_aa	cdr3_nt
14	NA	TRBV6-1	TRBD1	TRBJ1-5	CASRGQDSNQPQHF	TGTGCCAGCAGGGGACAGGATAGCAATCAGCCCCAGCATTTT
14	NA	TRBV25-1	NA	TRBJ1-2	CASSESSGLYGYTF	TGTGCCAGCAGTGAATCATCCGGACTCTATGGCTACACCTTC
16	few	TRBV5-1	TRBD2	TRBJ2-5	CASSVSGTSGLETQYF	TGCGCCAGCAGCGTTTCCGGGACTAGCGGGTTGGAGACCCAGTACTTC
15	few	TRBV7-8	TRBD2	TRBJ2-3	CASSYLAGVANTQYF	TGTGCCAGCAGCTATCTAGCGGGGGTGGCCAACACGCAGTATTTT
15	many	TRBV4-2	NA	TRBJ1-4	CASSQDRLFAEKLFF	TGTGCCAGCAGCCAAGATCGCTTATTTGCAGAAAAACTGTTTTTT
16	NA	TRBV28	NA	TRBJ2-3	CASSFIGNGGTDTQYF	TGTGCCAGCAGTTTTATAGGGAATGGGGGCACAGATACGCAGTATTTT
16	NA	TRBV27	TRBD2	TRBJ2-3	CASSRRLAGVTDTQYF	TGTGCCAGCAGCCGACGACTAGCGGGAGTAACAGATACGCAGTATTTT
16	NA	TRBV3-1	NA	TRBJ1-2	CASSQGSGHRYYGYTF	TGTGCCAGCAGCCAAGGGTCGGGGCACCGCTACTATGGCTACACCTTC
14	NA	TRBV29-1	NA	TRBJ2-1	CSVGWTQAQETQFF	TGCAGCGTTGGTTGGACTCAGGCCCAAGAGACCCAGTTCTTC
13	NA	TRBV10-3	NA	TRBJ2-2	CAHGRGNTGELFF	TGTGCCCACGGACGGGGGAACACCGGGGAGCTGTTTTTT
13	many	TRBV5-1	NA	TRBJ2-1	CASALGGHNEQFF	TGCGCCAGCGCACTAGGGGGGCACAATGAGCAGTTCTTC
14	few	TRBV5-1	NA	TRBJ2-7	CASSLGSESYEQYF	TGCGCCAGCAGCTTGGGTTCGGAATCCTACGAGCAGTACTTC
16	NA	TRBV28	NA	TRBJ2-3	CASRGQRAGFTDTQYF	TGTGCCAGCAGAGGACAACGGGCGGGCTTCACAGATACGCAGTATTTT
14	NA	TRBV27	NA	TRBJ2-1	CASAPRLLYNEQFF	TGTGCCAGCGCGCCCCGGCTACTCTACAATGAGCAGTTCTTC
16	NA	TRBV28	TRBD2	TRBJ2-5	CASSFSSGGDQETQYF	TGTGCCAGCAGTTTTTCTAGCGGGGGCGATCAAGAGACCCAGTACTTC
14	few	TRBV7-2	NA	TRBJ2-7	CASSVYPGLVEQYF	TGTGCCAGCAGCGTATACCCGGGACTTGTCGAGCAGTACTTC
11	NA	TRBV20-1	NA	TRBJ1-5	CSARAGTNQHF	TGCAGTGCTAGAGCGGGGACGAACCAGCATTTT
12	few	TRBV9	NA	TRBJ1-2	CASGKGHYGYTF	TGTGCCTCGGGGAAGGGGCACTATGGCTACACCTTC
14	NA	TRBV20-1	NA	TRBJ2-7	CSAGDSGSSYEQYF	TGCAGTGCTGGGGACTCCGGGAGCTCCTACGAGCAGTACTTC
13	few	TRBV14	NA	TRBJ1-1	CASSQFPGAEAFF	TGTGCCAGCAGCCAATTCCCTGGAGCTGAAGCTTTCTTT
12	once	TRBV28	TRBD1	TRBJ2-7	CASADRGYEQYF	TGTGCCAGCGCTGACAGGGGCTACGAGCAGTACTTC
13	NA	TRBV11-2	NA	TRBJ1-6	CASSLDEVSPLHF	TGTGCCAGCAGCTTAGATGAGGTTTCACCCCTCCACTTT
17	NA	TRBV3-1	TRBD1	TRBJ1-2	CASSLRQGSQYNYGYTF	TGTGCCAGCAGCCTCCGACAGGGTAGTCAATATAACTATGGCTACACCTTC
16	NA	TRBV3-1	TRBD2	TRBJ2-1	CASSQEQRAGLNEQFF	TGTGCCAGCAGCCAAGAACAACGAGCGGGATTGAATGAGCAGTTCTTC
16	few	TRBV6-2/TRBV6-3	TRBD2	TRBJ2-1	CASGKLAGNSYNEQFF	TGTGCCAGCGGGAAACTAGCGGGAAACTCCTACAATGAGCAGTTCTTC
16	few	TRBV20-1	TRBD2	TRBJ2-1	CSARDSGGSSYNEQFF	TGCAGTGCTAGAGATTCCGGGGGGAGCTCCTACAATGAGCAGTTCTTC
15	NA	TRBV20-1	TRBD2	TRBJ2-3	CSARTVGSGRNTQYF	TGCAGTGCTAGGACGGTGGGGAGCGGGAGAAATACGCAGTATTTT
15	NA	TRBV12-3/TRBV12-4	TRBD1	TRBJ2-3	CASSADRGVTDTQYF	TGTGCCAGCAGTGCGGACAGGGGCGTCACAGATACGCAGTATTTT
12	many	TRBV2	NA	TRBJ2-5	CATTASRETQYF	TGTGCTACGACAGCTTCAAGGGAGACCCAGTACTTC
14	NA	TRBV20-1	NA	TRBJ1-2	CSARTGPALYGYTF	TGCAGTGCTCGAACGGGGCCAGCCCTCTATGGCTACACCTTC
16	NA	TRBV7-9	NA	TRBJ1-4	CASSPWPGETNEKLFF	TGTGCCAGCAGCCCATGGCCGGGGGAAACTAATGAAAAACTGTTTTTT
16	NA	TRBV28	TRBD2	TRBJ2-7	CASTGLAGATSYEQYF	TGTGCCAGCACCGGACTAGCGGGAGCCACCTCCTACGAGCAGTACTTC
14	NA	TRBV2	NA	TRBJ1-5	CASSEQGFNQPQHF	TGTGCCAGCAGTGAACAGGGTTTTAATCAGCCCCAGCATTTT
16	NA	TRBV25-1	NA	TRBJ2-7	CASSPGAVSSYNEQYF	TGTGCCAGCAGTCCCGGCGCGGTCAGCTCCTACAATGAGCAGTACTTC
17	NA	TRBV4-2	NA	TRBJ1-2	CASSQRRRGGSNYGYTF	TGTGCCAGCAGCCAACGGAGGAGGGGAGGATCTAACTATGGCTACACCTTC
16	NA	TRBV20-1	NA	TRBJ2-1	CSARGPIGGPDNEQFF	TGCAGTGCTAGAGGCCCTATCGGGGGGCCCGACAATGAGCAGTTCTTC
15	few	TRBV20-1	NA	TRBJ2-6	CSAIPGPSGANVLTF	TGCAGTGCTATCCCCGGGCCTTCTGGGGCCAACGTCCTGACTTTC
15	NA	TRBV20-1	TRBD1	TRBJ1-1	CSARLEGAELTEAFF	TGCAGTGCTAGACTGGAGGGGGCGGAATTAACTGAAGCTTTCTTT
12	once	TRBV28	NA	TRBJ2-5	CAGSLGGETQYF	TGTGCCGGCAGCTTAGGGGGGGAGACCCAGTACTTC
16	once	TRBV20-1	NA	TRBJ2-1	CSARTGGGSSYNEQFF	TGCAGTGCTAGGACCGGGGGCGGGAGCTCCTACAATGAGCAGTTCTTC
14	NA	TRBV4-1	NA	TRBJ1-1	CASSQEERNTEAFF	TGCGCCAGCAGCCAGGAAGAGCGGAACACTGAAGCTTTCTTT
14	NA	TRBV5-1	NA	TRBJ2-4	CASSLVTSVGEQYF	TGCGCCAGCAGCTTGGTAACTAGTGTGGGTGAGCAGTACTTC
15	few	TRBV7-9	TRBD2	TRBJ2-1	CASSRGVSSYNEQFF	TGTGCCAGCAGCCGGGGGGTGAGCTCCTACAATGAGCAGTTCTTC
14	few	TRBV9	NA	TRBJ2-1	CASSVEAAWNEQFF	TGTGCCAGCAGCGTAGAAGCAGCGTGGAATGAGCAGTTCTTC
13	NA	TRBV6-1	TRBD1	TRBJ1-2	CASSTGGRGGYTF	TGTGCCAGCAGTACAGGGGGCCGTGGTGGCTACACCTTC